The 24 T cell receptor beta chains reported below all come from one sample, sequenced in a study of identical twins. Using its own MiXCR run on the 5' RACE reads, TCRdb lists one record per CDR3 protein. The sample holds 200,000 to 250,000 distinct CDR3 sequences, more than 13% seen once. The specimen was memory (CD45RO+) T cells sorted from blood. The receptors derive from a woman under 30 in good health.

The rearrangement links TRBV9 to TRBJ2-1; tentatively, D is TRBD2 (5 bases). In germline, CDR1 is SGDLS, CDR2 YYNGEE. The CDR3 sequence is 15 residues long. Trimming cost V 2 bases and J 2 bases, with 11 bases left between them. The CDR3 spells CASSVSGTPYNEQFF. The CDR3 DNA reads TGTGCCAGCAGCGTGTCGGGAACTCCCTACAATGAGCAGTTCTTC.

J is TRBJ2-5 and V is TRBV5-1, with a tentative D call TRBD2 (5 bases). The CDR3 consists of 15 residues. CDR1 is SGHRS and CDR2 is YFSETQ in the germline V gene. V was clipped by 1 base and J by 2 bases, with 12 bases between them. The CDR3 spells CASSLRPSTQETQYF. CDR3 nucleotides: TGCGCCAGCAGCTTGAGGCCTAGCACGCAAGAGACCCAGTACTTC. The entire variable domain, with the rest obtained from reference TRBV5-1 and TRBJ2-5, is as follows: KAGVTQTPRYLIKTRGQQVTLSCSPISGHRSVSWYQQTPGQGLQFLFEYFSETQRNKGNFPGRFSGRQFSNSRSEMNVSTLELGDSALYLCASSLRPSTQETQYFGPGTRLLVL.

This clonotype was counted only a few times. The chain is built from TRBV7-9 and TRBJ1-5; weak D call: TRBD1 (6 bases). Germline V gene sequence: CDR1 SEHNR, CDR2 FQNEAQ (reference sequence). The CDR3 consists of 15 residues. The V end lost 5 bases, the J end lost 0 bases, and 11 bases lay between the germline ends. The CDR3 DNA is TGTGCCAGCAGCCAGGACAGTTATAGCAATCAGCCCCAGCATTTT. Protein product: CASSQDSYSNQPQHF.

This clonotype showed up just a few times. V is TRBV6-2 or TRBV6-3 and J is TRBJ1-1; D unresolved. With 4 bases removed from V and 0 bases from J, the gap between germline ends came to 12 bases. Per the germline V gene, CDR1 is MNHEY and CDR2 is SVGEGT. The CDR3 is 15 amino acids. CDR3 amino acids: CASSLRFPMNTEAFF. As DNA, the CDR3 is TGTGCCAGCAGTTTAAGGTTTCCTATGAACACTGAAGCTTTCTTT.

This clonotype was seen at least ten times. This could be a read error, since a much larger clone is one nucleotide away. V and J are TRBV6-4 and TRBJ2-2; 8 nucleotides match TRBD2. The CDR3 extends over 13 amino acids. V lost 5 bases and J lost 4; bases outside the gene matches: 0. The V gene's germline CDR1 is MRHNA and CDR2 SNTAGT. In DNA form, the CDR3 reads TGTGCCAGCAGTAGCGGGAGCACCGGGGAGCTGTTTTTT. Residues: CASSSGSTGELFF.

Many counts were recorded for this clonotype. The V call is TRBV2, the J call TRBJ2-7, with D unclear. The CDR3 consists of 14 residues. Trimming stripped 3 bases from V and 3 bases from J, with 12 bases between. The germline V gene has CDR1 SNHLY and CDR2 FYNNEI. The DNA for the CDR3 is TGTGCCAGCAGTGATCAAGGGCAAGACTACGAGCAGTACTTC. Residues: CASSDQGQDYEQYF.

This chain's CDR3 is CSVLIDEQFF. The CDR3 region has the DNA TGCAGCGTCTTGATCGATGAGCAGTTCTTC. This chain connects TRBV29-1 to TRBJ2-1; D remains unclear. The CDR3 contains 10 residues. V shed 6 bases and J shed 8 bases, with 8 bases lying between them. Germline CDR1 and CDR2: SQVTM and ANQGSEA.

The rearrangement uses TRBV2 and TRBJ2-7; 9 bases are a match to TRBD1. CDR1 SNHLY and CDR2 FYNNEI come from the germline V gene. The CDR3 is 14 amino acids. V shed 4 bases and J 6 bases; nucleotides not matched to a gene: 7. Written as DNA, the CDR3 is TGTGCCAGCAGTGCTGAGACAGGGGGTTCCGAGCAGTACTTC. Protein sequence: CASSAETGGSEQYF.

This clonotype has a handful of counts. This sequence joins TRBV11-2 and TRBJ1-2; D unclear. Trimming removed 4 bases at V and 3 bases at J, with 12 bases between. Germline V gene data show CDR1 as SGHAT and CDR2 as FQNNGV. The CDR3 has 14 amino acids. Written as DNA, the CDR3 is TGTGCCAGCAGCTCCCCCAGGCAATACTATGGCTACACCTTC. This encodes CASSSPRQYYGYTF.

The V and J genes are TRBV2 and TRBJ1-1; perhaps TRBD1 as D (6 bases). Germline lookup yields CDR1 SNHLY and CDR2 FYNNEI. V was pared by 7 bases and J by 7 bases, with 19 bases between. CDR3 length equals 14 residues. The CDR3 loop reads CASTEGLGANEAFF. Here the CDR3 DNA reads TGTGCCAGCACCGAGGGGTTGGGGGCGAATGAAGCTTTCTTT.

The chain combines TRBV18 with TRBJ2-5; D not resolved. V lost 0 bases and J lost 1, with 12 bases in between. Germline lookup yields CDR1 KGHSH and CDR2 LQKENI. This CDR3 has 16 amino acids. Here the CDR3 DNA reads TGTGCCAGCTCACCACCGGGGTTATCTCTCCAAGAGACCCAGTACTTC. This codes for CASSPPGLSLQETQYF.

V usage is TRBV14 and J usage is TRBJ2-7; D remains ambiguous. This CDR3 is built from 13 residues. Trimming removed 6 bases at V and 3 bases at J, with 12 bases between. CDR1 and CDR2 (germline): SGHDN, FVKESK. The CDR3 DNA reads TGTGCCAGCAGTCCGCAGCTAGACTACGAGCAGTACTTC. Encoded protein: CASSPQLDYEQYF.

The chain carries TRBV9 and TRBJ2-1; D is unresolved. This CDR3 has 13 amino acids. V lost 1 base and J 4 bases, leaving 6 bases between the germline ends. Germline V gene lookup returns CDR1 SGDLS and CDR2 YYNGEE. The CDR3 nucleotides read TGTGCCAGCAGCGTAAGCCAGTACAATGAGCAGTTCTTC. It yields the protein CASSVSQYNEQFF.

This clonotype was picked up a small number of times. This chain links TRBV5-1 with TRBJ2-1; 9 bases are shared with TRBD1. The CDR3 covers 15 residues. Germline V CDR1 and CDR2: SGHRS, YFSETQ. The ends lost 4 bases at V and 6 bases at J; junction bases unmatched: 8. Written as DNA, the CDR3 is TGCGCCAGCAGCCACGGACAGGGGTTTAGCAATGAGCAGTTCTTC. This gives the protein CASSHGQGFSNEQFF.

This clonotype has only a few counts. V and J are TRBV2 and TRBJ2-7; perhaps TRBD2 as D (6 bases). CDR1 and CDR2 from the germline V gene are SNHLY and FYNNEI. This CDR3 comprises 12 residues. Trimming shortened V by 10 bases and J by 7 bases, and 17 bases separated the two germline ends. Here the CDR3 DNA reads TGTGCCACTCAAGACGGGGGTTTTGAGCAGTACTTC. Its translation is CATQDGGFEQYF.

This clonotype was observed a handful of times. The chain recombines TRBV6-5 with TRBJ2-7; 11 bases match TRBD2. Looked up from germline, CDR1 is MNHEY and CDR2 is SVGAGI. CDR3 length equals 16 residues. Trimming at V came to 4 bases and at J to 0 bases, leaving 5 bases not matched to a gene. CDR3 in amino acids: CASSLTTSGSSYEQYF. The CDR3 bases are TGTGCCAGCAGTTTAACTACTAGCGGGAGCTCCTACGAGCAGTACTTC.

This clonotype was recorded many times. The V gene is TRBV7-8, the J gene TRBJ2-1; 10 positions agree with TRBD2. Trimming removed 1 base from V and 4 bases from J; junction bases left unmatched: 10. Germline V gene lookup returns CDR1 SGHVS and CDR2 FQNEAQ. This CDR3 is 18 amino acids long. For the CDR3, the DNA is TGTGCCAGCAGCTTAGAGGCTAGCGGGAGACTCCTGTACAATGAGCAGTTCTTC. This encodes CASSLEASGRLLYNEQFF.

The chain links TRBV5-1 to TRBJ1-1, with a tentative D call TRBD1 (6 bases). Germline V gives CDR1 SGHRS, CDR2 YFSETQ. V was pared by 1 base and J by 4 bases, with 11 bases between. The CDR3 has 14 amino acids. CDR3 sequence: CASSLFGQTTEAFF. Here the CDR3 DNA reads TGCGCCAGCAGCTTGTTCGGACAGACCACTGAAGCTTTCTTT.

The rearrangement uses TRBV5-1 and TRBJ1-6; TRBD1 might be the D (5 bases). The germline CDR1 and CDR2 sequences are SGHRS and YFSETQ. Trimming took 0 bases from V and 10 from J, leaving 8 bases between them. The CDR3 is 13 residues long. As DNA, the CDR3 is TGCGCCAGCAGCTTGGGGGACGGCTCACCCCTCCACTTT. Amino acid sequence: CASSLGDGSPLHF.

CDR3 protein: CAGNRDRDYEQFF. The CDR3 DNA sequence: TGTGCCGGCAACCGGGACAGGGATTATGAGCAGTTCTTC. The chain is built from TRBV6-1 and TRBJ2-1; 9 nucleotides agree with TRBD1. The ends lost 11 bases at V and 8 bases at J; junction bases unmatched: 10. Germline V lookup: CDR1 MNHNS, CDR2 SASEGT. The CDR3 covers 13 residues.

This clonotype appeared a few times. The rearrangement links TRBV6-2 or TRBV6-3 to TRBJ2-7, with 7 bases lining up with TRBD1. The ends lost 6 bases at V and 6 bases at J; junction bases unmatched: 5. Germline V gene sequence: CDR1 MNHEY, CDR2 SVGEGT. CDR3 length: 12 residues. The CDR3 DNA sequence: TGTGCCAGCAGCCAAAGACAGGGCGAGCAGTACTTC. Protein: CASSQRQGEQYF.

This clonotype turned up a few times. The chain uses TRBV4-3 and TRBJ2-3; 15 nucleotides match TRBD2. Germline V gene data show CDR1 as LGHNA and CDR2 as YSLEER. The CDR3 runs 17 residues. The V gene end was trimmed by 4 bases and the J gene end by 7 bases; junction bases not matched to a gene: 9. CDR3 in amino acids: CASSLGLAGGPQNTQYF. The CDR3 DNA is TGCGCCAGCAGCCTAGGACTAGCGGGAGGGCCTCAGAATACGCAGTATTTT.

Ten or more counts support this clonotype. V gene TRBV12-3 or TRBV12-4 combines with J gene TRBJ2-5, with TRBD1 identical over 7 bases. V was clipped by 5 bases and J by 7 bases; unmatched bases: 13. This CDR3 region has 15 residues. The CDR3, as DNA: TGTGCCAGCAGTCGTACCGGGACAGATAAGAGGACCCAGTACTTC. This gives the protein CASSRTGTDKRTQYF.

The chain joins TRBV7-9 to TRBJ1-2; D gene unclear. CDR1 and CDR2 from the germline V gene are SEHNR and FQNEAQ (reference sequence). V lost 3 bases and J lost 8, with 16 bases in between. The CDR3 consists of 14 residues. CDR3 nucleotides: TGTGCCAGCAGCTTCCGGGATGAGTGGGGAGGCTACACCTTC. The encoded protein is CASSFRDEWGGYTF.